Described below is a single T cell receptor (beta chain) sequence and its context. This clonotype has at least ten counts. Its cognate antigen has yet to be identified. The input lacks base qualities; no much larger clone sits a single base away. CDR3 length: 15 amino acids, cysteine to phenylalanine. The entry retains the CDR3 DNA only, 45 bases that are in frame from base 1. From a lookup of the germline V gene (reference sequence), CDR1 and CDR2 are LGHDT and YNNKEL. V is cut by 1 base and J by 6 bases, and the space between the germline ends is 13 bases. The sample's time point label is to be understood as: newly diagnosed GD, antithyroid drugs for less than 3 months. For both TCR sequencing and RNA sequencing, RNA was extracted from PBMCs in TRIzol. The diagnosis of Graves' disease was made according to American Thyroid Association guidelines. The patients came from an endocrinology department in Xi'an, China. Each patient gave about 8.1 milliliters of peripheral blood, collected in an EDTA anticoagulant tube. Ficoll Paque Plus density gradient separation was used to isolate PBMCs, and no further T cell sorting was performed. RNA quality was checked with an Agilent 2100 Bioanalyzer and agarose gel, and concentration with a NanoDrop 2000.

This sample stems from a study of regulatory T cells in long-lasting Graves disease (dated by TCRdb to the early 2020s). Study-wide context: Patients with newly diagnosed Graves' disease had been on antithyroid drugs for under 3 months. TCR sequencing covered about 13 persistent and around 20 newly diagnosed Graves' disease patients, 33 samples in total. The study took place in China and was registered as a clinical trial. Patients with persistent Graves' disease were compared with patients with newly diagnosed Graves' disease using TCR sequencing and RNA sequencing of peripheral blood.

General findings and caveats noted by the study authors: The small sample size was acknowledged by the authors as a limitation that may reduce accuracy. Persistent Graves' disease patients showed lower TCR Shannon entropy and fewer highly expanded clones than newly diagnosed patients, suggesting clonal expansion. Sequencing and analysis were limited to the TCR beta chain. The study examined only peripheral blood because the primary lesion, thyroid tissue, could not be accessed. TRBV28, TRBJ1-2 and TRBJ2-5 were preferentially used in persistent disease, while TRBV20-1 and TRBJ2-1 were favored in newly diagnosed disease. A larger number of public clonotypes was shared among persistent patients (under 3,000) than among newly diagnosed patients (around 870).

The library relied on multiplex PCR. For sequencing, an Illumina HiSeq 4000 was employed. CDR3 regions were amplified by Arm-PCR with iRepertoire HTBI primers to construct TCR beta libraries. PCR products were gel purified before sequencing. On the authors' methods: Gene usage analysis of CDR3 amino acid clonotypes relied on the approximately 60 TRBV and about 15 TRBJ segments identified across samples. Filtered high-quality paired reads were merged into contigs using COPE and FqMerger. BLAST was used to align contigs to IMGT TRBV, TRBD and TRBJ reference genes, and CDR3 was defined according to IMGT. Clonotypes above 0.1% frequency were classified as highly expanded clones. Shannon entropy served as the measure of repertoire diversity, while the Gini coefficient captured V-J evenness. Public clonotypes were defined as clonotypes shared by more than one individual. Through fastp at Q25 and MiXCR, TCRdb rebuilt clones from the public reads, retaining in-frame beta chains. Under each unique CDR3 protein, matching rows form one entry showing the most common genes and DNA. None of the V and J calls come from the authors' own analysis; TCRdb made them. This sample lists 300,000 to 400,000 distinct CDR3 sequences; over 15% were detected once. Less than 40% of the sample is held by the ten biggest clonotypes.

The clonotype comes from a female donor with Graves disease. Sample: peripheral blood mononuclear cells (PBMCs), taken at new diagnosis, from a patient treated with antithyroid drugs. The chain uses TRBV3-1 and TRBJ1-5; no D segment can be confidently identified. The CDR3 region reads CASSQGIGEGQPQHF. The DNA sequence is TGTGCCAGCAGCCAAGGGATAGGTGAGGGTCAGCCCCAGCATTTT.